The 27 T cell receptor beta chains reported below all come from one sample, sequenced in a study of T cells in Graves' hyperthyroidism and ophthalmopathy. The TCR beta CDR3 regions underwent amplification using RNA transcripts as the source. A first-round RT-PCR of the TCR CDR3 used the HTBI primer set. From the multiplex PCR reads, TCRdb called clonotypes with MiXCR, one entry per CDR3 protein. The sample lists approximately 620,000 distinct CDR3 sequences, around 13% occurring once. The sequenced sample was blood. These receptors were obtained from a woman aged 25 to 39 with Graves' hyperthyroidism that later progressed to Graves' ophthalmopathy.

This clonotype was seen many times. The chain combines TRBV30 with TRBJ2-7; 11 positions agree with TRBD2. Germline V lookup: CDR1 GTSNPN, CDR2 SVGIG (reference sequence). J was trimmed by 2 bases and V by 8 bases; bases with no gene match: 5. This CDR3 is 13 amino acids long. The CDR3 protein is CAGTSGKPYEQYF. The CDR3 nucleotides are TGTGCCGGGACTAGCGGTAAACCCTACGAGCAGTACTTC.

At least ten counts were recorded for this clonotype. This sequence joins TRBV28 and TRBJ2-7; 13 bases align to TRBD2. From germline, CDR1 is MDHEN and CDR2 SYDVKM. This CDR3 is built from 15 residues. Germline trimming cut 5 bases from V and 5 bases from J; bases unmatched to any gene: 6. CDR3 DNA: TGTGCCAGCAGTACTAGCGGGAGGGCCTTGGACGAGCAGTACTTC. Amino acids: CASSTSGRALDEQYF.

This clonotype came up many times. CDR3 protein: CAWTYRDNQPQHF. The CDR3 DNA follows: TGTGCCTGGACTTACAGGGACAATCAGCCCCAGCATTTT. V is TRBV30 and J is TRBJ1-5, with D possibly TRBD1 on 6 matching bases. Trimming left V 4 bases short and J 3 bases short, with 10 bases between. The length of the CDR3 is 13 residues. From germline, CDR1 is GTSNPN and CDR2 SVGIG (reference sequence). Full variable domain (outside the CDR3, taken from reference TRBV30 and TRBJ1-5): SQTIHQWPATLVQPVGSPLSLECTVEGTSNPNLYWYRQAAGRGLQLLFYSVGIGQISSEVPQNLSASRPQDRQFILSSKKLLLSDSGFYLCAWTYRDNQPQHFGDGTRLSIL.

The chain has TRBV25-1 and TRBJ2-3; 8 nucleotides agree with TRBD1. CDR1 is MGHDK and CDR2 is SYGVNS in the germline V gene. The CDR3 contains 18 residues. Trimming removed 5 bases from V and 0 bases from J; junction bases left unmatched: 13. CDR3 DNA: TGTGCCAGCAGTCCCCATGGGGGACAGGTTACTAGCACAGATACGCAGTATTTT. Encoded protein: CASSPHGGQVTSTDTQYF.

This clonotype has ten or more counts. This rearrangement joins TRBV11-3 to TRBJ1-1; D is ambiguous. The CDR3 covers 15 residues. CDR1 SGHNT and CDR2 YENEEA come from the germline V gene. The germline V and J ends were trimmed by 3 bases and 3 bases, with 14 bases remaining between them. For the CDR3, the DNA is TGTGCCAGCAGCTTTTCGGAGGCTTGGGACACTGAAGCTTTCTTT. Encoded protein: CASSFSEAWDTEAFF. Full variable domain (outside the CDR3, taken from reference TRBV11-3 and TRBJ1-1): EAGVVQSPRYKIIEKKQPVAFWCNPISGHNTLYWYLQNLGQGPELLIRYENEEAVDDSQLPKDRFSAERLKGVDSTLKIQPAELGDSAVYLCASSFSEAWDTEAFFGQGTRLTVV.

This clonotype occurred a few times. The chain links TRBV7-3 to TRBJ1-1, with D possibly TRBD1 on 6 matching bases. Trimming stripped 3 bases from V and 3 bases from J, with 11 bases between. The germline V gene has CDR1 SGHTA and CDR2 FQGTGA. The CDR3 is 14 residues long. The CDR3 nucleotides are TGTGCCAGCAGCTTGATGTCAGGGGACACTGAAGCTTTCTTT. Its translation is CASSLMSGDTEAFF.

This clonotype was recorded many times. The V call is TRBV6-1, the J call TRBJ1-1; TRBD1 is a possible D gene (5 bases). V gave up 5 bases and J gave up 1 base, with 14 bases separating them. From germline, CDR1 is MNHNS and CDR2 SASEGT. This CDR3 comprises 15 residues. CDR3 coding DNA: TGTGCCAGCAGTCCACCTCTGGGGGGGAACACTGAAGCTTTCTTT. Amino acid sequence: CASSPPLGGNTEAFF.

This clonotype has only one observation. At one end the junction does not follow the germline gene, possibly because of a read error. V and J are TRBV11-2 and TRBJ2-5, with a possible D match to TRBD2 (5 bases). The CDR3 length is 16 residues. Per germline, CDR1 SGHAT and CDR2 FQNNGV. This chain's CDR3 is CASSLYSGVDQETHYF. CDR3 sequence (DNA): TGTGCCAGCAGCTTATATTCCGGGGTGGACCAAGAGACCCATTACTTC.

There are many counts of this clonotype. V usage is TRBV11-2 and J usage is TRBJ1-3, with D uncertain. This CDR3 contains 13 residues. Trimming stripped 1 base from V and 2 bases from J, with 3 bases between. Germline CDR1 is SGHAT and CDR2 is FQNNGV. CDR3 protein: CASSLVPGNTIYF. DNA of the CDR3: TGTGCCAGCAGCTTAGTTCCTGGAAACACCATATATTTT.

Many counts were recorded for this clonotype. The gene calls are TRBV6-1 and TRBJ2-7; weak D call: TRBD2 (7 bases). The germline CDR1 and CDR2 sequences are MNHNS and SASEGT. V was clipped by 7 bases and J by 8 bases, with 21 bases between them. The CDR3 sequence is 14 residues long. The CDR3 nucleotides are TGTGCCAGCACCTCGACTAGCAGGGGTCAAAAGCAGTACTTC. This gives the protein CASTSTSRGQKQYF.

This clonotype has at least ten counts. The chain joins TRBV28 to TRBJ2-3; 11 positions agree with TRBD2. With 7 bases clipped from V and 4 bases from J, the junction kept 13 bases outside the gene matches. This CDR3 is built from 17 residues. From germline, CDR1 is MDHEN and CDR2 SYDVKM. CDR3 sequence: CASIGGTVAGGADTQYF. In DNA form, the CDR3 reads TGTGCCAGCATCGGTGGGACTGTAGCGGGAGGGGCAGATACGCAGTATTTT.

This clonotype has at least ten counts. V usage is TRBV3-1 and J usage is TRBJ1-2; 8 nucleotides align to TRBD1. The CDR3 covers 13 residues. Germline V gives CDR1 LGHDT, CDR2 YNNKEL (reference sequence). V lost 6 bases to trimming and J lost 3 bases; unmatched junction nucleotides: 3. DNA of the CDR3: TGTGCCAGCAGAACACAGGGGGACTATGGCTACACCTTC. This translates into CASRTQGDYGYTF.

This rearrangement joins TRBV5-1 to TRBJ2-7; 7 bases align to TRBD1. J gave up 4 bases and V 0 bases, and 7 bases lay outside the gene matches. CDR3 length: 15 amino acids. In germline, CDR1 is SGHRS, CDR2 YFSETQ. The CDR3 DNA is TGCGCCAGCAGCTTGGGTGGACAGGCTCCTTACGAGCAGTACTTC. It yields the protein CASSLGGQAPYEQYF.

This clonotype was seen ten or more times. The CDR3 sequence is CASRLETSGVFYEQYF. The CDR3 DNA reads as TGTGCCAGCAGACTAGAAACTAGCGGGGTCTTCTACGAGCAGTACTTC. The chain combines TRBV7-2 with TRBJ2-7; 10 bases match TRBD2. The CDR3 contains 16 residues. Germline V gene lookup returns CDR1 SGHTA and CDR2 FQGNSA. V trimming: 6 bases; J trimming: 3 bases; junction bases outside the gene matches: 11.

This clonotype was counted many times. The rearrangement uses TRBV6-2 or TRBV6-3 and TRBJ2-2; maybe TRBD2 (6 bases). V lost 9 bases and J 6 bases, leaving 20 bases between the germline ends. Germline loops: CDR1 MNHEY, CDR2 SVGEGT. This CDR3 has 15 residues. The CDR3 nucleotides read TGTGCCAGTACGCGGGACTCGCTGAGGTCCGGGGAGCTGTTTTTT. As protein: CASTRDSLRSGELFF.

This clonotype has at least ten counts. The CDR3 region is CASSLQLKDRDETQYF. Here the CDR3 DNA reads TGTGCCAGCAGTTTACAACTAAAGGACAGGGATGAGACCCAGTACTTC. The chain carries TRBV28 and TRBJ2-5; 8 bases match TRBD1. V shed 2 bases and J 5 bases; nucleotides not matched to a gene: 10. Germline V lookup: CDR1 MDHEN, CDR2 SYDVKM. The CDR3 is 16 residues long.

This clonotype appeared many times. The J gene is TRBJ2-5, the V gene TRBV12-3 or TRBV12-4; TRBD1 matches 9 bases. V trimming: 1 base; J trimming: 1 base; junction bases outside the gene matches: 1. The CDR3 spans 15 residues. CDR3 residues: CASSLDRGRQETQYF. Written as DNA, the CDR3 is TGTGCCAGCAGTTTAGACAGGGGGCGCCAAGAGACCCAGTACTTC.

This clonotype was recorded many times. The rearrangement uses TRBV5-1 and TRBJ1-1, with TRBD1 as a possible D gene (5 bases). Trimming removed 3 bases at V and 0 bases at J, with 12 bases between. Germline V gene data show CDR1 as SGHRS and CDR2 as YFSETQ. The CDR3 loop spans 15 amino acids. The CDR3 nucleotides read TGCGCCAGCAGCTCGACAGAGACCTTGAACACTGAAGCTTTCTTT. Its translation: CASSSTETLNTEAFF.

This clonotype showed up many times. The chain is built from TRBV7-2 and TRBJ2-7, with D hard to call. Germline V gene lookup returns CDR1 SGHTA and CDR2 FQGNSA. The V and J ends lost 1 base and 3 bases respectively, with 16 bases between them. This CDR3 spans 16 amino acids. The DNA for the CDR3 is TGTGCCAGCAGCTTAGGATCGGCGGAGAACTTCTACGAGCAGTACTTC. It specifies CASSLGSAENFYEQYF.

The genes are TRBV7-8 and TRBJ2-5, with 8 bases fitting TRBD2. This CDR3 has 14 residues. V shed 4 bases and J 12 bases; nucleotides not matched to a gene: 13. Germline CDR1 is SGHVS and CDR2 is FQNEAQ. The CDR3 DNA sequence: TGTGCCAGCAGCTCTGGATCTAGCGGGTCCGGGAAGTACTTC. Protein: CASSSGSSGSGKYF.

This clonotype was seen many times. The rearrangement links TRBV19 to TRBJ1-4; TRBD1 matches at 8 bases. V gave up 6 bases and J gave up 4 bases; unmatched junction bases: 4. The CDR3 spans 14 residues. Germline assignment: CDR1 LNHDA and CDR2 SQIVND (reference sequence). The CDR3 sequence: CASRPDRGNEKLFF. The CDR3 nucleotides are TGTGCCAGTAGACCTGACAGGGGTAATGAAAAACTGTTTTTT.

With regard to this clonotype: A read error may account for a junction end that differs from germline. The chain links TRBV18 to TRBJ1-3; D not certain. The CDR3 contains 16 residues. From germline, CDR1 is KGHSH and CDR2 LQKENI. The CDR3 region is CPSSPQDHRSGNTIYF. The CDR3 DNA is TGTCCCAGCTCACCACAAGACCACCGCTCTGGAAACACCATATATTTT.

This chain's CDR3 is CASSPSRTGETGELFF. The CDR3 DNA follows: TGTGCCAGCAGCCCCTCACGGACAGGGGAAACCGGGGAGCTGTTTTTT. V is TRBV7-3 and J is TRBJ2-2; 9 nucleotides line up with TRBD1. Trimming took 5 bases from V and 5 from J; bases not matched to a gene: 9. Germline V gene lookup returns CDR1 SGHTA and CDR2 FQGTGA. This CDR3 contains 16 residues.

This clonotype was detected a few times. This rearrangement joins TRBV27 to TRBJ1-2, with unresolved D. The germline CDR1 and CDR2 sequences are MNHEY and SMNVEV (reference sequence). The CDR3 contains 14 residues. Trimming shortened V by 0 bases and J by 2 bases, and 7 bases separated the two germline ends. The DNA for the CDR3 is TGTGCCAGCAGTTTATCCCCTCACAACTATGGCTACACCTTC. Amino acids: CASSLSPHNYGYTF.

This clonotype was counted ten times or more. The J gene is TRBJ2-1, the V gene TRBV12-3 or TRBV12-4; maybe TRBD2 (6 bases). The V end was cut by 1 base, the J end by 6 bases, with 13 bases between. The CDR3 is 15 residues long. CDR3 coding DNA: TGTGCCAGCAGTTTAGATGGCGGGAAGAGCAATGAGCAGTTCTTC. This gives the protein CASSLDGGKSNEQFF.

As regards this clonotype: A much larger clone lies one base from this, so it may be a read error. The V call is TRBV27, the J call TRBJ2-3; 7 bases fit TRBD2. CDR1 MNHEY and CDR2 SMNVEV come from the germline V gene (reference sequence). This CDR3 is 14 amino acids long. With V trimmed by 5 bases and J by 2 bases, 4 bases remained unmatched. CDR3 amino acids: CASSHLADTDTQYF. In DNA, the CDR3 is TGTGCCAGCAGTCACCTAGCGGACACAGATACGCAGTATTTT.

The chain is built from TRBV20-1 and TRBJ1-1, with 10 bases fitting TRBD1. Per germline, CDR1 DFQATT and CDR2 SNEGSKA (reference sequence). The length of the CDR3 is 15 residues. V dropped 1 base and J dropped 4; count of bases not matched to a gene: 6. For the CDR3, the DNA is TGCAGTGCTAGAGGGGGTTGGACAGGGGGCACTGAAGCTTTCTTT. This translates into CSARGGWTGGTEAFF.